Presented here are 7 T cell receptor beta chains from one specimen sequenced in a study of graft-versus-host responses after intestinal transplantation (dated by TCRdb to about 2021). Libraries were prepared through the immunoSEQ multiplex PCR assay. This is the immuneACCESS table as TCRdb keeps it, with only in-frame sequences that have V and J called. A part of the clones is gone; compared with another copy, unresolved V genes explain less than half, and the rest is unexplained. For this sample the table gives fewer than 120,000 clones, of which around 95% were detected only once. The leading ten clones occupy roughly 0.5% of the sample. Their recognized antigens are unknown. What the time point label conveys for this sample: cells obtained before transplantation from donor or recipient. The specimen comprised unstimulated CD8+ T cells sorted from spleen or lymph node cells, sampled before intestinal transplant. These receptors all come from a human donor who received an intestinal transplant.

This chain links TRBV19 with TRBJ2-1; 7 nucleotides match TRBD1. Germline V gene lookup returns CDR1 LNHDA and CDR2 SQIVND (reference sequence). V gave up 5 bases and J gave up 4 bases; unmatched junction bases: 8. The CDR3 is 15 amino acids. This CDR3 reads CASSSAGGAYNEQFF. CDR3 DNA sequence: TGTGCCAGTAGTTCCGCAGGGGGTGCTTACAATGAGCAGTTCTTC.

The chain employs TRBV19 and TRBJ2-1, with a possible D match to TRBD2 (5 bases). V was trimmed by 3 bases and J by 5 bases, leaving 11 bases between them. Germline V gives CDR1 LNHDA, CDR2 SQIVND (reference sequence). The CDR3 runs to 14 residues. CDR3 in amino acids: CASSIFHGNNEQFF. The CDR3 DNA reads as TGTGCCAGTAGTATTTTTCACGGGAACAATGAGCAGTTCTTC. Complete variable domain (other parts from reference TRBV19 and TRBJ2-1): DGGITQSPKYLFRKEGQNVTLSCEQNLNHDAMYWYRQDPGQGLRLIYYSQIVNDFQKGDIAEGYSVSREKKESFPLTVTSAQKNPTAFYLCASSIFHGNNEQFFGPGTRLTVL.

The chain joins TRBV4-1 to TRBJ1-5; D remains unclear. Germline CDR1 MGHRA, CDR2 YSYEKL. CDR3 length: 16 residues. The V and J ends lost 3 bases and 7 bases respectively, with 19 bases between them. This CDR3 reads CASSHRVGVVGQPQHF. DNA of the CDR3: TGCGCCAGCAGCCACCGGGTTGGGGTGGTGGGACAGCCCCAGCATTTT.

The chain combines TRBV28 with TRBJ2-7; tentatively, D is TRBD1 or TRBD2 (5 bases each). CDR3 length equals 15 residues. Germline lookup yields CDR1 MDHEN and CDR2 SYDVKM. The ends were cut back, 7 bases at V and 0 bases at J, with 16 bases in the middle. The CDR3 sequence: CASTQVGTASYEQYF. DNA for the CDR3: TGTGCCAGCACCCAAGTAGGGACCGCCTCCTACGAGCAGTACTTC. Full variable domain (outside the CDR3, taken from reference TRBV28 and TRBJ2-7): DVKVTQSSRYLVKRTGEKVFLECVQDMDHENMFWYRQDPGLGLRLIYFSYDVKMKEKGDIPEGYSVSREKKERFSLILESASTNQTSMYLCASTQVGTASYEQYFGPGTRLTVT.

CDR3 sequence: CASSLEVRREGLTGELFF. The CDR3, as DNA: TGTGCCAGCAGCTTAGAAGTGAGGCGGGAGGGCCTCACCGGGGAGCTGTTTTTT. The V call is TRBV7-9, the J call TRBJ2-2; 9 bases line up with TRBD2. Trimming at V came to 1 base and at J to 4 bases, leaving 10 bases not matched to a gene. Per germline, CDR1 SEHNR and CDR2 FQNEAQ (reference sequence). CDR3 size: 18 residues.

The chain recombines TRBV2 with TRBJ2-3, with 8 bases lining up with TRBD1. Germline V gene lookup returns CDR1 SNHLY and CDR2 FYNNEI. This CDR3 region has 13 residues. The CDR3 here is CRCYRGKADTQYF. The DNA of the CDR3 is TGTCGCTGCTACAGGGGGAAGGCAGATACGCAGTATTTT.

The chain employs TRBV11-2 and TRBJ2-7, with D maybe TRBD1 (6 bases). Trimming pared 1 base from V and 2 bases from J, leaving 12 bases between. Germline values: CDR1 SGHAT, CDR2 FQNNGV. This CDR3 spans 15 amino acids. Written as DNA, the CDR3 is TGTGCCAGCAGCTTAGGACAGGTGGGGACCTACGAGCAGTACTTC. This translates into CASSLGQVGTYEQYF.